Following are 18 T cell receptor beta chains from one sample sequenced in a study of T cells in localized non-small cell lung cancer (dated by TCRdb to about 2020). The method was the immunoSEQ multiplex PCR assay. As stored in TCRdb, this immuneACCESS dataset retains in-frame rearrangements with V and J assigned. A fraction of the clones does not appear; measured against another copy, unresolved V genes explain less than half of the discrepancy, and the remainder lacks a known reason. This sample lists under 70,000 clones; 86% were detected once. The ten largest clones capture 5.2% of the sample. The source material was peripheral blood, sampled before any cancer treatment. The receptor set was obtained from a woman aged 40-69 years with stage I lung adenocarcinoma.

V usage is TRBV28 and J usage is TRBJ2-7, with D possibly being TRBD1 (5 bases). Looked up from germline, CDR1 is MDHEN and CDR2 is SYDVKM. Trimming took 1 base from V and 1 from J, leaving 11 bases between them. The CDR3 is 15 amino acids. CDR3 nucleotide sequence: TGTGCCAGCAGTTTATTGCAGGGATGGTCCTACGAGCAGTACTTC. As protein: CASSLLQGWSYEQYF.

The CDR3 bases are TGTGCCAGCAGCTTACTTAGGACTGAAGCTTTCTTT. It specifies CASSLLRTEAFF. This chain connects TRBV11-2 to TRBJ1-1; D not resolved. Germline lookup yields CDR1 SGHAT and CDR2 FQNNGV. The germline V and J ends were trimmed by 2 bases and 5 bases, with 6 bases remaining between them. This CDR3 contains 12 residues.

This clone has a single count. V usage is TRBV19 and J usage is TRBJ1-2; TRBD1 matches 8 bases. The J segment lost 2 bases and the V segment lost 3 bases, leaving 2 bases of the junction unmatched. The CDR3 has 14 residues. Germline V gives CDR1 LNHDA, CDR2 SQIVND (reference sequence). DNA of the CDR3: TGTGCCAGTAGTATCGGACAGGGCAACTATGGCTACACCTTC. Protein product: CASSIGQGNYGYTF.

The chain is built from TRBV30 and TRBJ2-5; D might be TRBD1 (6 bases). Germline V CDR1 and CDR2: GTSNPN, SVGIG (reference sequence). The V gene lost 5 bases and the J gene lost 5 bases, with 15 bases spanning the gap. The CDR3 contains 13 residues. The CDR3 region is CAWGGQRGETQYF. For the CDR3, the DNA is TGTGCCTGGGGAGGACAGAGAGGTGAGACCCAGTACTTC.

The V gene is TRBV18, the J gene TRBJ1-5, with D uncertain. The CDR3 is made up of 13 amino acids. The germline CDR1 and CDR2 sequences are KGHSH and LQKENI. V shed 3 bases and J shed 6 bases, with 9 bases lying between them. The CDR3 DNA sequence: TGTGCCAGCTCACCTGTACACGGTCAGCCCCAGCATTTT. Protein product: CASSPVHGQPQHF.

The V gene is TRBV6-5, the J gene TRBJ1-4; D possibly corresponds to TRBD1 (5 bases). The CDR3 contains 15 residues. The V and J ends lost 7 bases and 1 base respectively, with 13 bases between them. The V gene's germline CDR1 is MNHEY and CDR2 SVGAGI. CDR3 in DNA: TGTGCCAGCACATCAGGGCGATTAACTAATGAAAAACTGTTTTTT. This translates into CASTSGRLTNEKLFF.

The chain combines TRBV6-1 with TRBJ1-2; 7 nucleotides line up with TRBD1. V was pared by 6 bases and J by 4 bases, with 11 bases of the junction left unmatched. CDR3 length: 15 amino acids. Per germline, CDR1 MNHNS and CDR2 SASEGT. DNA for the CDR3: TGTGCCAGCAGGGACAGGTCGAAGTCTAGCTATGGCTACACCTTC. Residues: CASRDRSKSSYGYTF.

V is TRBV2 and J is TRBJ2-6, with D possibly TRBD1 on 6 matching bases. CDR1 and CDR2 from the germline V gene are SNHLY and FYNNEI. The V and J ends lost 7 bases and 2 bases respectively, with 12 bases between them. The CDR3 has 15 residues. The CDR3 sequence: CASNRDSAGANVLTF. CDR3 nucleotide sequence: TGTGCCAGCAACAGGGATTCCGCTGGGGCCAACGTCCTGACTTTC. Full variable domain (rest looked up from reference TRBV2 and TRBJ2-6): EPEVTQTPSHQVTQMGQEVILRCVPISNHLYFYWYRQILGQKVEFLVSFYNNEISEKSEIFDDQFSVERPDGSNFTLKIRSTKLEDSAMYFCASNRDSAGANVLTFGAGSRLTVL.

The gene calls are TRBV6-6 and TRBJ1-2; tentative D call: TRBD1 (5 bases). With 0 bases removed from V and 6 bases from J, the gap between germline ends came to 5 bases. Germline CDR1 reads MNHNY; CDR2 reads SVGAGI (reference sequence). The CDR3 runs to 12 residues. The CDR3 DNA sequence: TGTGCCAGCAGTTACTCAGGGGATGGCTACACCTTC. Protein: CASSYSGDGYTF.

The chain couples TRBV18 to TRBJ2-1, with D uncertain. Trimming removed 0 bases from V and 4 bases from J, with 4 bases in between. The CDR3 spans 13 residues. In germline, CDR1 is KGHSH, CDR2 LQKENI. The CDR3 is CASSPPIYNEQFF. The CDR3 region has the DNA TGTGCCAGCTCACCACCGATATACAATGAGCAGTTCTTC.

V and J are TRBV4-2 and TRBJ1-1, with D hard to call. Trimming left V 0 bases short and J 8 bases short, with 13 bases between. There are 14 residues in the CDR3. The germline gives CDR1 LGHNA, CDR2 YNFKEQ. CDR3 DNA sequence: TGTGCCAGCAGCCAAGATATGGTTCAGGAGGAAGCTTTCTTT. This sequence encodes CASSQDMVQEEAFF.

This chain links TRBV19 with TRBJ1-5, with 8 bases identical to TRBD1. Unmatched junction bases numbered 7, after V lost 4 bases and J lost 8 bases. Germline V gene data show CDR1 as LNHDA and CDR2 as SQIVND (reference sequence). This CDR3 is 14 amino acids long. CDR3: CASSTRTGREPQHF. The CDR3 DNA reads TGTGCCAGTAGTACCCGGACAGGGAGGGAGCCCCAGCATTTT.

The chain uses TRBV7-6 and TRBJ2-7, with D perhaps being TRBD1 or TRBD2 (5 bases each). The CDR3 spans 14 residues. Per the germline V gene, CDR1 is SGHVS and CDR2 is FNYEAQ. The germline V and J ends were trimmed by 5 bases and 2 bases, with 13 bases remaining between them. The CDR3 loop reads CASSTGTVAYEQYF. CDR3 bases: TGTGCCAGCAGCACCGGGACGGTGGCCTACGAGCAGTACTTC.

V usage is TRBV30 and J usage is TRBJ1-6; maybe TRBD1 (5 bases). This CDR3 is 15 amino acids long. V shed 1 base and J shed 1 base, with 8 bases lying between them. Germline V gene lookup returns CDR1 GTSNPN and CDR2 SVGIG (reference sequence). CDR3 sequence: CAWSGGGSYNSPLHF. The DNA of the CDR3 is TGTGCCTGGAGTGGTGGGGGGTCCTATAATTCACCCCTCCACTTT.

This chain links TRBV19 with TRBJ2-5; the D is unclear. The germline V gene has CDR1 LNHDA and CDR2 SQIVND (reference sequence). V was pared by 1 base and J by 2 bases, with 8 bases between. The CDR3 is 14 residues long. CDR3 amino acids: CASSIGVGQETQYF. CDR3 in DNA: TGTGCCAGTAGTATAGGGGTCGGACAAGAGACCCAGTACTTC.

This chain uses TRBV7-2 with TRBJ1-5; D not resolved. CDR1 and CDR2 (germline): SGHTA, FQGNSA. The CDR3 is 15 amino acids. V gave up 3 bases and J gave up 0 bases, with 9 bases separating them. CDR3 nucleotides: TGTGCCAGCAGCTTGGACGGTTATAGCAATCAGCCCCAGCATTTT. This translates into CASSLDGYSNQPQHF.

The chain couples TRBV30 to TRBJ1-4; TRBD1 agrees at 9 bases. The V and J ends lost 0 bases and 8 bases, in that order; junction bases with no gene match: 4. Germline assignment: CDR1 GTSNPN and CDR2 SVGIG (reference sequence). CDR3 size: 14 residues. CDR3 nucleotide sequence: TGTGCCTGGAGTGTGGACAGGGGCGGGGAAAAACTGTTTTTT. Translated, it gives CAWSVDRGGEKLFF.

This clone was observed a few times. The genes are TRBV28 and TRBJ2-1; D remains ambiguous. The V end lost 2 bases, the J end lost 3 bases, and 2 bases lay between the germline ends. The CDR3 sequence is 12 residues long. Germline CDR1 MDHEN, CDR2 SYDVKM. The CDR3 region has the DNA TGTGCCAGCAGTTTAAACTACAATGAGCAGTTCTTC. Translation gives CASSLNYNEQFF.